Reported below is one T cell receptor beta chain. TCRdb's table, derived via immunoSEQ multiplex PCR, lists solely in-frame clones and lacks some. The sample yields 290,000 or so clones, nearly 90% seen once. Trimming took off 1 base at V and 4 bases at J, with 10 bases between the two ends. The CDR3 runs to 15 residues. CDR1 and CDR2 from the germline V gene are KGHSH and LQKENI. These data originate in a study of blood T cell repertoires in COVID-19. This sequence originates from a young woman with acute COVID-19. The J gene is TRBJ2-2, the V gene TRBV18; D gene uncertain. The sequenced sample consisted of PBMCs or T cells enriched from blood (not recorded which). The CDR3 loop is CASSPRGTATGELFF. The CDR3 region has the DNA TGTGCCAGCTCACCACGAGGTACGGCCACCGGGGAGCTGTTTTTT.